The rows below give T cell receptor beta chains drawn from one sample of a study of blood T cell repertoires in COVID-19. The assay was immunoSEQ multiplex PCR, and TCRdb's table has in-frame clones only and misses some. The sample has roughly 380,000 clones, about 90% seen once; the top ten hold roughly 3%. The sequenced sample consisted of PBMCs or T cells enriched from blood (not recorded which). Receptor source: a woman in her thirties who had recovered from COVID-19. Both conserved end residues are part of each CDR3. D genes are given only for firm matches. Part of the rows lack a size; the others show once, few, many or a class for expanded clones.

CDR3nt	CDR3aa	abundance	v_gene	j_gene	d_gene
TGTGCCAGCAGTGCACAACTAGCGGCAAGCTCCTACAATGAGCAGTTCTTC	CASSAQLAASSYNEQFF	NA	TRBV28	TRBJ2-1	TRBD2
TGTGCCAGCAGCATCAGAGGCGGGGCGGAAGGCTACACCTTC	CASSIRGGAEGYTF	NA	TRBV9	TRBJ1-2	NA
TGTGCCAGCAGTTACGGACAGAACCGTGGCTACACCTTC	CASSYGQNRGYTF	few	TRBV6-5	TRBJ1-2	NA
TGTGCCTGGATGGCGGACACTGAAGCTTTCTTT	CAWMADTEAFF	NA	TRBV30	TRBJ1-1	NA
TGTGCCAGCAGCCTCCGAAACCTTGGCCCTTACAATGAGCAGTTCTTC	CASSLRNLGPYNEQFF	NA	TRBV3-1/TRBV3-2	TRBJ2-1	NA
TGTGCCAGCTCACCACCGGCCAGCGGGATTAGCACAGATACGCAGTATTTT	CASSPPASGISTDTQYF	NA	TRBV18	TRBJ2-3	TRBD2
TGTGCCAGTAGTATAGAGGCAAACTATGGCTACACCTTC	CASSIEANYGYTF	NA	TRBV19	TRBJ1-2	NA
TGTGCCACCAGCAGGGGACAGGGGACCAATGAGCAGTTCTTC	CATSRGQGTNEQFF	NA	TRBV15	TRBJ2-1	TRBD1
TGTGCCAGCAGTGAAGGGGGGCGCCTCTATGGCTACACCTTC	CASSEGGRLYGYTF	NA	TRBV6-1	TRBJ1-2	NA
TGTGCCAGCAGTCCGGGACTCGCAAGGGACTCCTACGAGCAGTACTTC	CASSPGLARDSYEQYF	NA	TRBV28	TRBJ2-7	NA
TGCGCCAGCAGCAGGGGCGACTCCTACGAGCAGTACTTC	CASSRGDSYEQYF	NA	TRBV10-1	TRBJ2-7	NA
TGTGCCAGCAGCTTGGGCAGATCGAATTCACCCCTCCACTTT	CASSLGRSNSPLHF	NA	TRBV5-4	TRBJ1-6	NA
TGTGCCAGTAGTATTCCTAGCGGAAACACCGGGGAGCTGTTTTTT	CASSIPSGNTGELFF	once	TRBV19	TRBJ2-2	TRBD2
TGCGCCAGCAGCCCGAGAACAGGGGTCACTGAAGCTTTCTTT	CASSPRTGVTEAFF	NA	TRBV5-1	TRBJ1-1	TRBD1
TGTGCCAGCAGCTTACGACAGGGGGCTGGAAACACCATATATTTT	CASSLRQGAGNTIYF	NA	TRBV11-2	TRBJ1-3	TRBD1
TGTGCCAGCAGCCATCCTAGACAGGGGACATCTGGGGGTGAAGCTTTCTTT	CASSHPRQGTSGGEAFF	NA	TRBV3-1/TRBV3-2	TRBJ1-1	TRBD1
TGTGCCAGCAGTTGGTGGGGGCGGGGGAAATACAATGAGCAGTTCTTC	CASSWWGRGKYNEQFF	NA	TRBV6-5	TRBJ2-1	NA
TGTGCCAGCACCAAACTGGGGGGTTTCGGGGAGCTGTTTTTT	CASTKLGGFGELFF	NA	TRBV7-9	TRBJ2-2	NA
TGTGCCAGCAGCCAAGATCTGACAGTGTCGCAGCCCCAGCATTTT	CASSQDLTVSQPQHF	NA	TRBV3-1/TRBV3-2	TRBJ1-5	NA
TGTGCCAGCAGCGATCCTAGCGGGAGGGACGAGCAGTTCTTC	CASSDPSGRDEQFF	NA	TRBV5-5	TRBJ2-1	TRBD2
TGTGCCACCAGCAGATCCCGGATAGCGGGGGCCCTCTGGAATGAGCAGTTCTTC	CATSRSRIAGALWNEQFF	NA	TRBV15	TRBJ2-1	TRBD2
TGTGCCAGCAGTTTGGGGACAGGGTCGAGACCCCTCCACTTT	CASSLGTGSRPLHF	few	TRBV27	TRBJ1-6	TRBD1
TGTGCCATCACCTGGACACTTAACACTGAAGCTTTCTTT	CAITWTLNTEAFF	NA	TRBV10-3	TRBJ1-1	NA
TGCGCCAGCAGCTTCGGACTAGCGCGGTACAATGAGCAGTTCTTC	CASSFGLARYNEQFF	NA	TRBV5-1	TRBJ2-1	TRBD2
TGTGCCAGCAGCCCTATCCTCCGGAGCAACACTGAAGCTTTCTTT	CASSPILRSNTEAFF	NA	TRBV3-1/TRBV3-2	TRBJ1-1	NA
TGTGCCAGCAGCCAAGTAGGGGACAAGGCGCTCGACGAGCAGTACTTC	CASSQVGDKALDEQYF	NA	TRBV3-1/TRBV3-2	TRBJ2-7	NA
TGTGCCAGCAGCATCGGGACTCGGAATGGGGTCCATGAGCAGTTCTTC	CASSIGTRNGVHEQFF	NA	TRBV7-8	TRBJ2-1	NA